This TCR beta chain emerged from a study of CD8 T cells in Susac syndrome. cDNA came from approximately 0.5 to 1 ug RNA primed by random hexamers. An immunoSEQ multiplex PCR generated amplified TCR beta CDR3 products spanning 54 Vbeta and 13 Jbeta. TCRdb processed the immunoSEQ multiplex PCR reads anew with MiXCR; each CDR3 protein has one entry. The sample includes 200,000 or so distinct CDR3 sequences, around 95% seen only once; the top ten take around 0.16%. In germline, CDR1 is SGHDN, CDR2 FVKESK. Trimming took 4 bases from V and 6 from J, leaving 13 bases between them. The CDR3 length is 13 residues.

The origin of this receptor is a human donor with Susac syndrome. The V gene is TRBV14, the J gene TRBJ2-7; tentative D call: TRBD1 (5 bases). Sequencing was carried out using CD8+ T cells from PBMCs. CDR3: CASSRQRLTEQYF. CDR3 in DNA: TGTGCCAGCAGCCGACAGCGATTAACCGAGCAGTACTTC.